This T cell receptor (beta chain) was identified during a study of neoadjuvant anti-PD-1 for oral cavity cancer. Overall study: Before surgery, most patients got three to four biweekly 3 mg/kg nivolumab doses. Findings and limits, study-wide: Pretreatment Treg/Th17 ratio correlated inversely with post-treatment tumor clonality. With three patients per group, TCR findings need larger cohorts.

The trim removed 10 bases at V and 6 bases at J, leaving 9 bases unmatched. CDR3 size: 13 residues. Per germline, CDR1 MRHNA and CDR2 SNTAGT. The data were produced by immunoSEQ multiplex PCR, yet TCRdb's version contains in-frame clones alone and is incomplete. The sample has about 32,000 clones; 80% are singletons. This clone has only a few counts. As yet, its antigen is unknown. This sample's time point: after neoadjuvant nivolumab, at surgical resection. Blood cells were analyzed directly, without culture or expansion. The V gene is TRBV6-4, the J gene TRBJ2-1; 7 bases are a match to TRBD2. The origin of this receptor is a person aged 35 to 85 with oral cavity squamous cell carcinoma. Sequencing used PBMCs, obtained after nivolumab (anti-PD-1) treatment. CDR3 in amino acids: CATSAGLANEQFF. The DNA for the CDR3 is TGTGCCACCTCAGCGGGACTGGCCAATGAGCAGTTCTTC.